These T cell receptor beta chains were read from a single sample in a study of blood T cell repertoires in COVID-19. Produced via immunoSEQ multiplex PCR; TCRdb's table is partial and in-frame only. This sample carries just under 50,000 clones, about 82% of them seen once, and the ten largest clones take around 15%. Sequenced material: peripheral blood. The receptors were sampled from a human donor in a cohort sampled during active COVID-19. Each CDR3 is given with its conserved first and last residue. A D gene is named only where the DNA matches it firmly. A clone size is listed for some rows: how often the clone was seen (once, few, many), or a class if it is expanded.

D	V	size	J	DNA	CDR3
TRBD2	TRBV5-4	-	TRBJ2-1	TGTGCCAGCAGCTGGGGGGGGACTAGCGTAGGCAATGAGCAGTTCTTC	CASSWGGTSVGNEQFF
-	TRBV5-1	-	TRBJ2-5	TGCGCCAGCAGCTTGCTTGGACTTCAAGAGACCCAGTACTTC	CASSLLGLQETQYF
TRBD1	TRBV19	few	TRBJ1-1	TGTGCCAGTAGTACCAGACAGGGGAAAAAGACTGAAGCTTTCTTT	CASSTRQGKKTEAFF
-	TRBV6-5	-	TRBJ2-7	TGTGCCAGCAGTTATTACAGGGACTACGAGCAGTACTTC	CASSYYRDYEQYF
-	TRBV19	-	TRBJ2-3	TGTGCCAGTAGTCCCCAGATTCGTTCAGATACGCAGTATTTT	CASSPQIRSDTQYF
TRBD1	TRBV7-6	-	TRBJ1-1	TGTGCCAGCAGCTTAAAAGGTCAGGGGGCGCGGGACACTGAAGCTTTCTTT	CASSLKGQGARDTEAFF
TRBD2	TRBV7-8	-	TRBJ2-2	TGTGCCAGCAGCGAGACTAGCGGGGCGAACACCGGGGAGCTGTTTTTT	CASSETSGANTGELFF
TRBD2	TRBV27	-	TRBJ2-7	TGTGCCAGCAGTTTAGGGGGGGAGGACTACGAGCAGTACTTC	CASSLGGEDYEQYF
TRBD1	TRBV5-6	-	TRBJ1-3	TGTGCCAGCAGCTTACCCACAGGGGCAGCGGGAAACACCATATATTTT	CASSLPTGAAGNTIYF
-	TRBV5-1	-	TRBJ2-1	TGCGCCAGCAGCCTGACTGGCAATGAGCAGTTCTTC	CASSLTGNEQFF
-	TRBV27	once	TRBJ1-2	TGTGCCAGCAGTTTTTCACAGGCCGCTAACTATGGCTACACCTTC	CASSFSQAANYGYTF
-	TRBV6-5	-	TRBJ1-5	TGTGCCAGCAGGATGGGACAATTAAATCAGCCCCAGCATTTT	CASRMGQLNQPQHF
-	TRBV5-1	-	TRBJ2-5	TGCGCCAGCAGCCTGACCGGACAGCAAGAGACCCAGTACTTC	CASSLTGQQETQYF